This T cell receptor (beta chain) was found in a study of blood T cell repertoires in COVID-19. Study as a whole: Samples came from the United States, Italy and Spain, spanning acute and convalescent COVID-19. PBMCs, B-cell-depleted T cells, or T cells provided the cDNA or gDNA that made up the material.

Germline values: CDR1 DFQATT, CDR2 SNEGSKA (reference sequence). The CDR3 runs to 11 residues. V was clipped by 3 bases and J by 8 bases; unmatched bases: 2. Authors' processing steps: Reference gene primer amplification gave estimated nucleated cell counts. Measured with immunoSEQ multiplex PCR; TCRdb has only the in-frame clones, and not every one. The DNA was the basis for D and trimming; V, J and clone size are from that table. Of approximately 97,000 clones detected, about 78% appear once; the ten largest clones hold over 7.5%. The V call is TRBV20-1, the J call TRBJ1-1; 8 nucleotides match TRBD1. Material: peripheral blood. The clonotype comes from a man aged 60-69 years with active or convalescent COVID-19. The CDR3 coding sequence is TGCAGTGCTAGCAGGGGGCGGGAAGCTTTCTTT. Translated, it gives CSASRGREAFF.